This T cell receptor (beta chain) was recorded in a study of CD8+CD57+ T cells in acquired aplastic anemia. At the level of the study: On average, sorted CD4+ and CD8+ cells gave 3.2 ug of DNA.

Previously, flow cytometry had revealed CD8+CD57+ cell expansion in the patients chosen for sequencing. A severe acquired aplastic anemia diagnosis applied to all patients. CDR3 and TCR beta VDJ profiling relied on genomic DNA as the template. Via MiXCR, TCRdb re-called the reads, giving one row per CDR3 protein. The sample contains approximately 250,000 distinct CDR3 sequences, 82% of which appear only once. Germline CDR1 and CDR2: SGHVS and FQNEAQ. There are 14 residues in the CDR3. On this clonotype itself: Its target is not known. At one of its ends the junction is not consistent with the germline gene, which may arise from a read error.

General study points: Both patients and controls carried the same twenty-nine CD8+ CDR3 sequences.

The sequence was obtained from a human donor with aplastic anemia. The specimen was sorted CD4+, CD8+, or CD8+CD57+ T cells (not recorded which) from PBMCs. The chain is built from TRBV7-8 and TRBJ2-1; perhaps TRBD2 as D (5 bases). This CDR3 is CASNFAEGYDAQYF. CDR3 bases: TGTGCCAGCAACTTCGCAGAGGGTTACGATGCGCAGTATTTC.